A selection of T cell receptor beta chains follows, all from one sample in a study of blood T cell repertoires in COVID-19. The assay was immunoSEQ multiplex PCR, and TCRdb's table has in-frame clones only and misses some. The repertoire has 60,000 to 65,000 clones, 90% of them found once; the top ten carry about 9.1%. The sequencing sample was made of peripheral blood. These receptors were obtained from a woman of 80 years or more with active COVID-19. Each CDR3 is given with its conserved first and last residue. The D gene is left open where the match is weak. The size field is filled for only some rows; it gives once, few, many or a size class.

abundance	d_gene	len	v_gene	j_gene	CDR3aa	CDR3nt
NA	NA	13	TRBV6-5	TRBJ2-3	CASADSGTDTQYF	TGTGCCAGTGCGGACAGTGGCACAGATACGCAGTATTTT
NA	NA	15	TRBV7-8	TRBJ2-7	CASSLYQGSSYEQYF	TGTGCCAGCAGCTTATACCAGGGAAGCTCCTACGAGCAGTACTTC
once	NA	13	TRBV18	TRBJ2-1	CASSGQGGNEQFF	TGTGCCAGCTCAGGACAGGGAGGGAATGAGCAGTTCTTC
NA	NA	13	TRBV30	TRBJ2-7	CAWSVGRGYEQYF	TGTGCCTGGAGTGTAGGCAGGGGCTACGAGCAGTACTTC
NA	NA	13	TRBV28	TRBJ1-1	CASSWYRNTEAFF	TGTGCCAGCAGTTGGTACAGAAACACTGAAGCTTTCTTT
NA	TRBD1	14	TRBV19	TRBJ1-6	CASSTDRGRSPLHF	TGTGCCAGTAGTACCGACAGGGGGCGTTCACCCCTCCACTTT
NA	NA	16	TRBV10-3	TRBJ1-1	CAISSPLQGADTEAFF	TGTGCCATCAGTTCACCACTTCAGGGTGCCGACACTGAAGCTTTCTTT
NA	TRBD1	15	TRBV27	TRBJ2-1	CASSLKETGQYEQFF	TGTGCCAGCAGTTTAAAGGAGACAGGGCAATATGAGCAGTTCTTC
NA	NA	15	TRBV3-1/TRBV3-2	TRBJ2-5	CASSNLALRQETQYF	TGTGCCAGCAGCAACCTGGCCCTCCGCCAAGAGACCCAGTACTTC
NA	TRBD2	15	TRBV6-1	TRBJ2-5	CASSEIGGRKETQYF	TGTGCCAGCAGTGAGATCGGCGGGAGAAAAGAGACCCAGTACTTC
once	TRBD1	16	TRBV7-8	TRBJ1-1	CASSSTGALMNTEAFF	TGTGCCAGCAGCTCAACAGGGGCCCTCATGAACACTGAAGCTTTCTTT
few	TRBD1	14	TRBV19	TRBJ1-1	CASSRQGGNTEAFF	TGTGCCAGTAGTAGACAGGGAGGGAACACTGAAGCTTTCTTT
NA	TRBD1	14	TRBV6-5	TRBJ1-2	CASSFRDSHYGYTF	TGTGCCAGCAGTTTCCGGGACAGCCACTATGGCTACACCTTC
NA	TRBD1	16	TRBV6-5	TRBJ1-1	CASSFGQGTGRTEAFF	TGTGCCAGCAGTTTCGGACAGGGGACGGGTAGAACTGAAGCTTTCTTT
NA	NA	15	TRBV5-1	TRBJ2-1	CASSKGEGSLNEQFF	TGCGCCAGCAGCAAAGGCGAGGGCAGCCTCAATGAGCAGTTCTTC
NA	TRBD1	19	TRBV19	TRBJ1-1	CASSRGPGQGGIFGTEAFF	TGTGCCAGTAGTCGGGGCCCGGGACAGGGGGGGATTTTCGGCACTGAAGCTTTCTTT
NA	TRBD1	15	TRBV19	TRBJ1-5	CASSIGQGGGQPQHF	TGTGCCAGTAGTATAGGACAGGGTGGAGGTCAGCCCCAGCATTTT
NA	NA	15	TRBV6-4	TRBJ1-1	CASSEFPIGDTEAFF	TGTGCCAGCAGTGAGTTCCCTATAGGGGATACTGAAGCTTTCTTT
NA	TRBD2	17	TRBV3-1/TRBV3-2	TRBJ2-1	CASSHGSLAGGRNEQFF	TGTGCCAGCAGCCATGGCTCCCTAGCGGGGGGGCGCAATGAGCAGTTCTTC